The entry below gives a single TCR beta chain sequence along with its context. Categorization into cohorts depended on clinical history that participants reported. In the original processing: Scientists estimated how many nucleated cells there were by amplifying reference gene primers. Only in-frame clones appear in the TCRdb table, and some are missing; sequencing was by immunoSEQ multiplex PCR. The V and J calls and clone size are taken from that table; D and trimming were inferred from the DNA. The table includes 300,000 to 400,000 clones, over 75% detected once. This specimen comes from a study of blood T cell repertoires in COVID-19. Study-level information: Sources were T cells, B-cell-depleted T cells, or PBMCs; the material itself was cDNA or gDNA.

The CDR3 covers 15 residues. Germline V gene sequence: CDR1 SGHRS, CDR2 YFSETQ. Trimming at V came to 4 bases and at J to 0 bases, leaving 4 bases not matched to a gene. The source is a woman in her 30s with acute COVID-19. The rearrangement uses TRBV5-1 and TRBJ1-3; 7 nucleotides align to TRBD1. Sequencing was carried out using PBMCs or T cells enriched from blood (not recorded which). CDR3 nucleotides: TGCGCCAGCAGCCAGAGACAGGGCTCTGGAAACACCATATATTTT. This gives the protein CASSQRQGSGNTIYF.